The 5 T cell receptor beta chains listed next were all sequenced from one sample in a study of cytomegalovirus exposure and HLA in healthy donors. PCR used 60 Vbeta primers and 13 Jbeta primers. Some clones are missing from TCRdb's copy, which holds only in-frame ones; the method was immunoSEQ multiplex PCR. Of around 140,000 clones in the sample, less than 85% were seen once. The sequenced material came from PBMCs. These receptors all stem from a man aged 40-55 years in good health and CMV-seronegative.

This chain uses TRBV5-4 with TRBJ1-2; 7 nucleotides agree with TRBD1. CDR1 and CDR2 from the germline V gene are SGHNT and YYREEE (reference sequence). Unmatched junction bases numbered 6, after V lost 0 bases and J lost 7 bases. This CDR3 comprises 14 residues. The CDR3 region is CASSLEGGTGGYTF. The CDR3 DNA is TGTGCCAGCAGCTTGGAAGGGGGCACTGGTGGCTACACCTTC.

This chain links TRBV27 with TRBJ2-1; TRBD2 aligns across 7 bases. This CDR3 contains 17 residues. Germline values: CDR1 MNHEY, CDR2 SMNVEV (reference sequence). The V segment lost 0 bases and the J segment 7 bases; nucleotides outside the gene matches: 12. The chain's CDR3 is CASSLSPPGLLRNEQFF. CDR3 nucleotides: TGTGCCAGCAGTTTATCTCCTCCGGGACTACTTAGGAATGAGCAGTTCTTC.

This clone has only a few counts. The chain combines TRBV7-8 with TRBJ2-5; TRBD2 might be the D (6 bases). Trimming stripped 1 base from V and 5 bases from J, with 11 bases between. Germline CDR1 SGHVS, CDR2 FQNEAQ. The CDR3 consists of 14 residues. This CDR3 is CASSLEAGFETQYF. CDR3 DNA: TGTGCCAGCAGCTTAGAGGCGGGGTTCGAGACCCAGTACTTC.

This chain connects TRBV5-5 to TRBJ2-2, with D unresolved. This CDR3 has 14 residues. V was trimmed by 4 bases and J by 1 base, leaving 8 bases between them. Germline CDR1 and CDR2: SGHKS and YYEKEE (reference sequence). CDR3 nucleotide sequence: TGTGCCAGCAGCCAAACACGGAACACCGGGGAGCTGTTTTTT. Protein: CASSQTRNTGELFF. Complete variable domain (other parts from reference TRBV5-5 and TRBJ2-2): DAGVTQSPTHLIKTRGQQVTLRCSPISGHKSVSWYQQVLGQGPQFIFQYYEKEERGRGNFPDRFSARQFPNYSSELNVNALLLGDSALYLCASSQTRNTGELFFGEGSRLTVL.

The chain links TRBV6-1 to TRBJ2-5; 7 bases line up with TRBD2. With the DNA end fitting TRBJ2-7 better, the J assignment may be wrong. The CDR3 loop spans 16 amino acids. Germline-derived CDR1 and CDR2 are MNHNS and SASEGT. The CDR3 DNA follows: TGTGCCAGCAGTGACTTGGGCGGGAGAAGTTCCTACGAGCAGTACTTC. This translates into CASSDLGGRSSYEQYF.